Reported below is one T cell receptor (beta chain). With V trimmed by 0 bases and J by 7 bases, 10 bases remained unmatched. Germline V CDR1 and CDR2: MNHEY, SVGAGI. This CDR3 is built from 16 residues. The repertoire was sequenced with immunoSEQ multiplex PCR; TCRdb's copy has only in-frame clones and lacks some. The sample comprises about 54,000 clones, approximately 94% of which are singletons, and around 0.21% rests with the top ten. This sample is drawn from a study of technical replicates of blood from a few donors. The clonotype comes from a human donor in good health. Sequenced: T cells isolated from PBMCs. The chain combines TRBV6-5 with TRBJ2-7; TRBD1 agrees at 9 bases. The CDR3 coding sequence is TGTGCCAGCAGTTACTCGGATCCACAGGGGGCGGGGGAGCAGTACTTC. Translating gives CASSYSDPQGAGEQYF.